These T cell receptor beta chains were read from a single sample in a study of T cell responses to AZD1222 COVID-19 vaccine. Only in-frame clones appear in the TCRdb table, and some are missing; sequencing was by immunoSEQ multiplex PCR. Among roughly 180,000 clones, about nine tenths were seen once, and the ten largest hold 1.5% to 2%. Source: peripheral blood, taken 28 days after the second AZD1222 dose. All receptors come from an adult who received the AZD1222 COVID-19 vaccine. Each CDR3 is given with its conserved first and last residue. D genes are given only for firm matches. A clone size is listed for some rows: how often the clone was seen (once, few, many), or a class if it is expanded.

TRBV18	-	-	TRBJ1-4	CASSGSQGSNEKLFF	TGTGCCAGCTCGGGATCGCAGGGATCTAATGAAAAACTGTTTTTT
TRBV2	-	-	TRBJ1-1	CASRVRGLMNTEAFF	TGTGCCAGCAGGGTTCGTGGACTCATGAACACTGAAGCTTTCTTT
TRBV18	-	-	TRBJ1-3	CASSPLQLSGNTIYF	TGTGCCAGCTCACCACTCCAGTTATCAGGAAACACCATATATTTT
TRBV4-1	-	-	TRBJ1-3	CASSQSTLQGSGNTIYF	TGCGCCAGCAGCCAATCCACCCTCCAGGGCTCTGGAAACACCATATATTTT
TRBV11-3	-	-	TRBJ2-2	CASSPGRSFGELFF	TGTGCCAGCAGCCCGGGACGGAGTTTTGGGGAGCTGTTTTTT
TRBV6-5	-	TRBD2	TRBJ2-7	CASSLTGTSGSYEQYF	TGTGCCAGCAGTTTGACCGGGACTAGCGGCTCCTACGAGCAGTACTTC
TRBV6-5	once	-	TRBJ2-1	CASSLPVSSYNEQFF	TGTGCCAGCAGCCTACCGGTTAGCTCCTACAATGAGCAGTTCTTC
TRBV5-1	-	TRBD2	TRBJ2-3	CASSYSSGGKTDTQYF	TGCGCCAGCAGCTATTCTAGCGGGGGGAAAACAGATACGCAGTATTTT
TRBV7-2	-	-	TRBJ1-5	CASSPPDGFRNQPQHF	TGTGCCAGCAGCCCACCGGACGGTTTTCGCAATCAGCCCCAGCATTTT
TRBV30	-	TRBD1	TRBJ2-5	CAWSVGQGAQETQYF	TGTGCCTGGAGTGTAGGTCAGGGGGCGCAAGAGACCCAGTACTTC
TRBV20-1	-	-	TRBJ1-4	CSASSLNEKLFF	TGCAGTGCTAGTTCCCTTAATGAAAAACTGTTTTTT
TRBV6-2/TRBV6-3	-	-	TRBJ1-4	CASSYPDLRTNEKLFF	TGTGCCAGCAGTTATCCCGACCTGAGGACTAATGAAAAACTGTTTTTT
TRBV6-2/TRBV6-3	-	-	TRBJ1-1	CASSSVWDTEAFF	TGTGCCAGCAGTTCGGTCTGGGACACTGAAGCTTTCTTT
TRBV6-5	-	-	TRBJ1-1	CASTEIGGDEAFF	TGTGCCAGCACCGAGATAGGGGGGGATGAAGCTTTCTTT
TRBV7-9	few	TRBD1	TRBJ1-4	CASSLARDRSLATNEKLFF	TGTGCCAGCAGCTTAGCGCGGGACAGGTCCCTTGCAACTAATGAAAAACTGTTTTTT
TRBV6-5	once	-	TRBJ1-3	CASSYEGISGNTIYF	TGTGCCAGCAGTTACGAGGGGATCTCTGGAAACACCATATATTTT
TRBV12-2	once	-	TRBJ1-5	CASRRGLGIFGNQPQHF	TGTGCAAGCAGGCGGGGACTGGGGATATTTGGCAATCAGCCCCAGCATTTT
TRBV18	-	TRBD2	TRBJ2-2	CASSHTSGIPGELFF	TGTGCCAGCTCTCACACTAGCGGGATTCCCGGGGAGCTGTTTTTT
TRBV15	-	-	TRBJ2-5	CATSTALDPVRTQYF	TGTGCCACCAGCACGGCCCTAGACCCCGTCAGGACCCAGTACTTC
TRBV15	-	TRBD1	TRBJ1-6	CATSREQGGNSPLHF	TGTGCCACCAGCAGAGAGCAGGGGGGGAATTCACCCCTCCACTTT
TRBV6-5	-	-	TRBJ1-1	CASSLGSFMNTEAFF	TGTGCCAGCAGTTTGGGATCCTTCATGAACACTGAAGCTTTCTTT
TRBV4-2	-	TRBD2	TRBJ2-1	CATSGTSYNEQFF	TGTGCCACCAGCGGGACTAGCTACAATGAGCAGTTCTTC
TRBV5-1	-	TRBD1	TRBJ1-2	CASSFGTGEVWGYTF	TGCGCCAGCAGCTTCGGGACAGGGGAGGTTTGGGGCTACACCTTC
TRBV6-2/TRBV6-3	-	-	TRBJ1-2	CASSYTLRRGYGYTF	TGTGCCAGCAGTTACACCCTCCGCCGGGGCTATGGCTACACCTTC
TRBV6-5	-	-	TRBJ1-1	CASSYSLTSDTEAFF	TGTGCCAGCAGTTACTCGCTGACATCCGACACTGAAGCTTTCTTT
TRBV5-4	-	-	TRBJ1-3	CASRADSGHTIYF	TGTGCCAGCAGAGCGGACAGCGGCCACACCATATATTTT
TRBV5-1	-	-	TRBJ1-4	CASSFKGFGEKLFF	TGCGCCAGCAGCTTTAAAGGATTTGGGGAAAAACTGTTTTTT
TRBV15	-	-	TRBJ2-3	CATSRDMGASTDTQYF	TGTGCCACCAGCAGAGATATGGGGGCGAGCACAGATACGCAGTATTTT
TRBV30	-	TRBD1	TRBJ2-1	CAWRGTNRGNEQFF	TGTGCCTGGCGTGGAACAAACAGGGGCAATGAGCAGTTCTTC
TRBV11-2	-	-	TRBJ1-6	CASSPSYTLTGYNSPLHF	TGTGCCAGCAGCCCTAGCTACACGCTCACGGGGTATAATTCACCCCTCCACTTT
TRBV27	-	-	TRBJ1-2	CAPHYSLYGYTF	TGTGCCCCTCATTACAGCCTCTATGGCTACACCTTC
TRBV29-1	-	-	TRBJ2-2	CSVEGNTGELFF	TGCAGCGTTGAGGGAAACACCGGGGAGCTGTTTTTT
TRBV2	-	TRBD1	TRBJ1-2	CASSMGQDYGYTF	TGTGCCAGCAGTATGGGACAGGACTATGGCTACACCTTC
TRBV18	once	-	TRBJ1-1	CASSQRSQNTEAFF	TGTGCCAGCTCACAGAGAAGTCAGAACACTGAAGCTTTCTTT
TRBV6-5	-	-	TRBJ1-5	CAERGVNQPQHF	TGTGCCGAAAGGGGGGTGAATCAGCCCCAGCATTTT
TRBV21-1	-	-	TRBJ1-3	CATSRGLEDF	TGTGCCACCTCGAGGGGCCTAGAGGATTTT
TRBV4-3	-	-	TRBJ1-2	CASSHQPDYGYTF	TGCGCCAGCAGCCACCAGCCTGACTATGGCTACACCTTC
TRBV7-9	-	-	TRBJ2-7	CASSSYRNDEQYF	TGTGCCAGCAGCTCATACAGGAACGACGAGCAGTACTTC
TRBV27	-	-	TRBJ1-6	CASSLSGLPMGNSPLHF	TGTGCCAGCAGTTTATCGGGCCTTCCTATGGGGAATTCACCCCTCCACTTT
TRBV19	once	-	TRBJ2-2	CATDRGTGELFF	TGTGCCACCGACCGCGGGACCGGGGAGCTGTTTTTT
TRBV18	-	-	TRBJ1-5	CASSPGQSNQPQHF	TGTGCCAGCTCACCAGGACAGAGCAATCAGCCCCAGCATTTT
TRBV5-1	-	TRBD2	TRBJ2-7	CASSSIMTSGISYEQYF	TGCGCCAGCAGTTCTATCATGACTAGCGGGATCTCCTACGAGCAGTACTTC
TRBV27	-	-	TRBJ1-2	CASSTLLIRDPYGYTF	TGTGCCAGCAGTACCCTACTCATCCGGGACCCCTATGGCTACACCTTC
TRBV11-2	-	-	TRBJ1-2	CASSAQSYGYTF	TGTGCCAGCAGCGCACAGTCCTATGGCTACACCTTC
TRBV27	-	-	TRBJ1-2	CASSTQHQGSYGYTF	TGTGCCAGCAGTACCCAACACCAGGGAAGCTATGGCTACACCTTC
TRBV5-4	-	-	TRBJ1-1	CASSLRHGPGGNTEAFF	TGTGCCAGCAGCTTGAGACATGGGCCGGGAGGGAACACTGAAGCTTTCTTT
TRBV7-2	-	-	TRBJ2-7	CASSFSRAYEQYF	TGTGCCAGCAGCTTCTCTAGGGCCTACGAGCAGTACTTC